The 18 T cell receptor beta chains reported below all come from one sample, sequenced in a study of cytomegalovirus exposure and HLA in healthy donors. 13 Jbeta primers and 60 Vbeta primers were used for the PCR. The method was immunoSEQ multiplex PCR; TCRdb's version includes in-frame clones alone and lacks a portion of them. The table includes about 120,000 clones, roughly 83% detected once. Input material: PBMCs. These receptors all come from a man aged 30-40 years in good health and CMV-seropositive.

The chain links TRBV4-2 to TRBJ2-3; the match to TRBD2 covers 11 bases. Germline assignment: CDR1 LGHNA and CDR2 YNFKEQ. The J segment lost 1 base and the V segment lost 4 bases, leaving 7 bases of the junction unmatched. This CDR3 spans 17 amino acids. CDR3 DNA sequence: TGTGCCAGCAGCCCATTTCCGGGACTAGCGGGCACAGATACGCAGTATTTT. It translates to CASSPFPGLAGTDTQYF.

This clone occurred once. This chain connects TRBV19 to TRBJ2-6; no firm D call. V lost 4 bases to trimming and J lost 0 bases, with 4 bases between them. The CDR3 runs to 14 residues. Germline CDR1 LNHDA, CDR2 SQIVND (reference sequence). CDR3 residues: CASSTSSGANVLTF. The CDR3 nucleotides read TGTGCCAGTAGTACGAGCTCTGGGGCCAACGTCCTGACTTTC.

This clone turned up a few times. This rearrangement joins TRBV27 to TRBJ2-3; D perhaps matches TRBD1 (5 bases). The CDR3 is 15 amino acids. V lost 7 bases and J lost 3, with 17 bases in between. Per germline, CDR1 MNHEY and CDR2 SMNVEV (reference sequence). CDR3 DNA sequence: TGTGCCAGCACCCTCAGGGCCGCGTTGACAGATACGCAGTATTTT. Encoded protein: CASTLRAALTDTQYF.

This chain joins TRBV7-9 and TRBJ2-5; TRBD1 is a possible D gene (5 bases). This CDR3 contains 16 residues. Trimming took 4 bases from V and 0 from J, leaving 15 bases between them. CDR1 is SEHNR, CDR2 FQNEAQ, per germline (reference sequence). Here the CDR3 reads CASSSTTDSYQETQYF. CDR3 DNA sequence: TGTGCCAGCAGCTCAACCACAGACAGCTACCAAGAGACCCAGTACTTC.

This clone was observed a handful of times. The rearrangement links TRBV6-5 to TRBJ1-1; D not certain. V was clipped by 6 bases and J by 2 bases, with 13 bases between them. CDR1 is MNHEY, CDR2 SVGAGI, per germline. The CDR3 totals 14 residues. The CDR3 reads CASRPSGKNTEAFF. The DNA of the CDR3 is TGTGCCAGCAGACCCTCGGGAAAAAACACTGAAGCTTTCTTT.

The CDR3 protein is CASSESRQDYNEQFF. Written as DNA, the CDR3 is TGTGCCAGCAGTGAGTCCCGACAAGACTACAATGAGCAGTTCTTC. The chain recombines TRBV2 with TRBJ2-1; D unclear. With 3 bases removed from V and 3 bases from J, the gap between germline ends came to 12 bases. Germline V gives CDR1 SNHLY, CDR2 FYNNEI. The CDR3 covers 15 residues.

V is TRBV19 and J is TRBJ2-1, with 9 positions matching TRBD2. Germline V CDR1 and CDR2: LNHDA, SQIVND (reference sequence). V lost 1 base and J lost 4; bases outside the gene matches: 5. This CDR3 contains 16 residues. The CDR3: CASSIVASGVYNEQFF. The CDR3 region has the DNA TGTGCCAGTAGTATAGTGGCTAGCGGGGTTTACAATGAGCAGTTCTTC.

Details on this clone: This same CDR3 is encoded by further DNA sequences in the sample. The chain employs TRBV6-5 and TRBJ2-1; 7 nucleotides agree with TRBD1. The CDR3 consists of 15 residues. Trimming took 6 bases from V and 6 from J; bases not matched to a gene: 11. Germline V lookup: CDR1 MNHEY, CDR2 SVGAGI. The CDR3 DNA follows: TGTGCCAGCAGAAGACCGGAGAACAGGGGCAATGAGCAGTTCTTC. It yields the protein CASRRPENRGNEQFF.

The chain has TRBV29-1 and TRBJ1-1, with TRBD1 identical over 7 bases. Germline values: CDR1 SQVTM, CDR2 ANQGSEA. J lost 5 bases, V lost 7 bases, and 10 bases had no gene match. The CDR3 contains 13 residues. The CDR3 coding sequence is TGCAGCGCTTCGGGACAGTCGGAGACTGAAGCTTTCTTT. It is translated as CSASGQSETEAFF.

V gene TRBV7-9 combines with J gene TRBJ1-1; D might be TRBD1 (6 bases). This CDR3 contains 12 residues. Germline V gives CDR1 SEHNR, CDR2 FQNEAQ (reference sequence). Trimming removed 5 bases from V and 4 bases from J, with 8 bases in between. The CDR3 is CASSLGATEAFF. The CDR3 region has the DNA TGTGCCAGCAGCCTGGGGGCCACTGAAGCTTTCTTT.

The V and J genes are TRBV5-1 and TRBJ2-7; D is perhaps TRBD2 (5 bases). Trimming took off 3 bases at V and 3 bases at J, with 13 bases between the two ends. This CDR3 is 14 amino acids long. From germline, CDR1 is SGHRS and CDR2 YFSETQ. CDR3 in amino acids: CASSSSNEGYEQYF. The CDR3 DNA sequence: TGCGCCAGCAGCTCGAGCAACGAGGGCTACGAGCAGTACTTC. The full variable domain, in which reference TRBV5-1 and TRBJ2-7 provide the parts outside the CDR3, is KAGVTQTPRYLIKTRGQQVTLSCSPISGHRSVSWYQQTPGQGLQFLFEYFSETQRNKGNFPGRFSGRQFSNSRSEMNVSTLELGDSALYLCASSSSNEGYEQYFGPGTRLTVT.

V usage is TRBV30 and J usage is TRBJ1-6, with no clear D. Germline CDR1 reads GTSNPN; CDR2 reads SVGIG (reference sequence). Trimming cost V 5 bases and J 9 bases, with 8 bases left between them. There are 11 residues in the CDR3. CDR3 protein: CAWAIGSPLHF. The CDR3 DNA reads TGTGCCTGGGCCATCGGTTCACCCCTCCACTTT.

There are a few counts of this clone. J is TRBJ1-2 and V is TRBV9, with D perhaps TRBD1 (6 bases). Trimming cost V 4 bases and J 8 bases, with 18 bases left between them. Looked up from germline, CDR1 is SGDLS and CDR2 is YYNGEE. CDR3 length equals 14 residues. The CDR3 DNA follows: TGTGCCAGCAGCTTATCAACAGGGTTTATGGGCTACACCTTC. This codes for CASSLSTGFMGYTF.

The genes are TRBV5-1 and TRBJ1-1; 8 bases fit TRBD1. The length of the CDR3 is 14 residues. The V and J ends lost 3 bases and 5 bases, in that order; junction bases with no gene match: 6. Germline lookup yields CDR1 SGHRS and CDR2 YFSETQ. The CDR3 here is CASSSRGRDTEAFF. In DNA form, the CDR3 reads TGCGCCAGCAGCTCCAGGGGGCGCGATACTGAAGCTTTCTTT.

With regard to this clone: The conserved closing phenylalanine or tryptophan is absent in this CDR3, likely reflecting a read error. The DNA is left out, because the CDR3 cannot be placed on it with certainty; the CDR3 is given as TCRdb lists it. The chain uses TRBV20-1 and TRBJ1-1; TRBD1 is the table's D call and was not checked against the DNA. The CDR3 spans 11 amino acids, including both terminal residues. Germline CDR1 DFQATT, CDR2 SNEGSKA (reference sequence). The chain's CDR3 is CSAMGHPILVS.

For the CDR3, the DNA is TGTGCCAGCAGCGTAGCGACTAGCGGGGGGGGGACAGATACGCAGTATTTT. This sequence encodes CASSVATSGGGTDTQYF. This chain uses TRBV9 with TRBJ2-3, with 14 bases matching TRBD2. The length of the CDR3 is 17 residues. CDR1 and CDR2 from the germline V gene are SGDLS and YYNGEE. The V and J ends lost 0 bases and 3 bases, in that order; junction bases with no gene match: 3.

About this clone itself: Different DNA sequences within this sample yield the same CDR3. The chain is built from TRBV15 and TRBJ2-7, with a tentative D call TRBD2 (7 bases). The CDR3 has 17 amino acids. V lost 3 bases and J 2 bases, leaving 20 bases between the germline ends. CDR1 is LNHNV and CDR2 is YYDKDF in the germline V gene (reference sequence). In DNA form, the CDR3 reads TGTGCCACCAGCAGCGCCCATCGGGGGGCCCCACCCTACGAGCAGTACTTC. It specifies CATSSAHRGAPPYEQYF.

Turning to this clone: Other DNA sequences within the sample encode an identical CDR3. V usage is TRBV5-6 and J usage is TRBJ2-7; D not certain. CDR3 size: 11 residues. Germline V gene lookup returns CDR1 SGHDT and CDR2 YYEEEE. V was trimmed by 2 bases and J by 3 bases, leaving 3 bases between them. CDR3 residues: CASSFNYEQYF. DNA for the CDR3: TGTGCCAGCAGCTTTAACTACGAGCAGTACTTC.